The 24 T cell receptor beta chains listed next were all sequenced from one sample in a study of monozygotic twins with inflammatory bowel disease. TCRdb processed the 5' RACE reads again and assigns one entry to each CDR3 protein, with no DNA. The sample spans around 380,000 distinct CDR3 sequences; the ten largest clones claim approximately 2.3%. The sequenced material came from blood. The receptors originated from a human donor with ulcerative colitis or Crohn's disease, or a healthy co-twin of an affected twin (not recorded which).

This chain uses TRBV11-2 with TRBJ2-1; lacking DNA, the TRBD1 call made by TCRdb goes unchecked. Germline CDR1 SGHAT, CDR2 FQNNGV. CDR3 length: 18 residues. The CDR3 is CASSLVLRWDRTNDEQFF.

The J gene is TRBJ2-3, the V gene TRBV10-3; the TCRdb call, TRBD2, lacks DNA for checking. The germline CDR1 and CDR2 sequences are ENHRY and SYGVKD. The CDR3 has 15 residues. The CDR3 sequence is CAIRLSGGPVDTQYF.

J is TRBJ1-1 and V is TRBV28; TCRdb designates TRBD1, a call that cannot be tested without DNA. The CDR3 runs 17 residues. Germline V gives CDR1 MDHEN, CDR2 SYDVKM. The CDR3 sequence: CASSLTPSRGAYTEAFF.

J is TRBJ2-7 and V is TRBV28; the D call of TRBD2 rests on TCRdb alone, since no DNA is present to check it. Germline V gives CDR1 MDHEN, CDR2 SYDVKM. CDR3 length: 19 amino acids. The CDR3: CASSFARVLAGILTYEQYF.

The chain links TRBV11-2 to TRBJ2-1. The germline CDR1 and CDR2 sequences are SGHAT and FQNNGV. The CDR3 runs 15 residues. Here the CDR3 reads CASSFGVLWVNEQFF.

V gene TRBV30 combines with J gene TRBJ2-1; TCRdb lists TRBD1, though no DNA is available to test this call. Germline CDR1 is GTSNPN and CDR2 is SVGIG (reference sequence). The CDR3 length is 15 residues. CDR3 in amino acids: CAWTGTGSSYNEQFF.

The chain links TRBV5-1 to TRBJ1-1. The CDR3 runs 13 residues. Germline V gene sequence: CDR1 SGHRS, CDR2 YFSETQ. The CDR3 loop reads CASSSLKNTEAFF.

The chain joins TRBV30 to TRBJ2-1; the D call of TRBD2 rests on TCRdb alone, since no DNA is present to check it. Germline values: CDR1 GTSNPN, CDR2 SVGIG (reference sequence). The CDR3 length is 15 residues. The chain's CDR3 is CAWSLRTRSLHEQFF.

The V gene is TRBV2, the J gene TRBJ2-1; the D call of TRBD2 rests on TCRdb alone, since no DNA is present to check it. Germline assignment: CDR1 SNHLY and CDR2 FYNNEI. The CDR3 totals 16 residues. CDR3 sequence: CASRGRGLALYNEQFF.

This chain connects TRBV7-3 to TRBJ2-3. The CDR3 consists of 16 residues. Germline lookup yields CDR1 SGHTA and CDR2 FQGTGA. This chain's CDR3 is CASSLEPTPSTDTQYF.

The V and J genes are TRBV7-2 and TRBJ2-2; the TCRdb call, TRBD2, lacks DNA for checking. The CDR3 sequence is 17 residues long. Germline-derived CDR1 and CDR2 are SGHTA and FQGNSA. The CDR3 is CASSLVSLAGAGGELFF.

V usage is TRBV11-2 and J usage is TRBJ2-5; TCRdb selects TRBD1, and the lack of DNA leaves this call unchecked. Germline lookup yields CDR1 SGHAT and CDR2 FQNNGV. This CDR3 is 14 amino acids long. CDR3 in amino acids: CASSSLTGWKTQYF. The full variable domain, rest sourced from reference TRBV11-2 and TRBJ2-5, is EAGVAQSPRYKIIEKRQSVAFWCNPISGHATLYWYQQILGQGPKLLIQFQNNGVVDDSQLPKDRFSAERLKGVDSTLKIQPAKLEDSAVYLCASSSLTGWKTQYFGPGTRLLVL.

The rearrangement links TRBV7-2 to TRBJ2-5. The CDR3 sequence is 11 residues long. The V gene's germline CDR1 is SGHTA and CDR2 FQGNSA. This chain's CDR3 is CASSPKETQYF. Complete variable domain (other parts from reference TRBV7-2 and TRBJ2-5): GAGVSQSPSNKVTEKGKDVELRCDPISGHTALYWYRQSLGQGLEFLIYFQGNSAPDKSGLPSDRFSAERTGGSVSTLTIQRTQQEDSAVYLCASSPKETQYFGPGTRLLVL.

This chain links TRBV7-6 with TRBJ2-7. The CDR3 is 16 residues long. The germline V gene encodes CDR1 SGHVS and CDR2 FNYEAQ. The CDR3 region is CASSLGWGERSYEQYF.

The chain is built from TRBV5-1 and TRBJ1-1. The CDR3 spans 16 residues. Per germline, CDR1 SGHRS and CDR2 YFSETQ. This CDR3 is CASSLVAKLKNTEAFF.

The gene calls are TRBV7-8 and TRBJ2-1; TCRdb's D call, TRBD1, is unchecked because there is no DNA. Germline-derived CDR1 and CDR2 are SGHVS and FQNEAQ. This CDR3 has 19 amino acids. The CDR3 region is CASSLGLTVKVKRYNEQFF.

V and J are TRBV3-1 and TRBJ1-1; TCRdb's assignment of TRBD1 cannot be checked, as there is no DNA. The germline V gene encodes CDR1 LGHDT and CDR2 YNNKEL (reference sequence). The CDR3 consists of 16 residues. The CDR3: CASSQDRGSMNTEAFF.

The chain joins TRBV30 to TRBJ2-1; checking the TCRdb D call of TRBD1 is not possible without DNA. Germline V CDR1 and CDR2: GTSNPN, SVGIG (reference sequence). The CDR3 runs to 16 residues. CDR3 protein: CAWSLLGTLLGNEQFF.

V usage is TRBV24-1 and J usage is TRBJ2-3; TCRdb returns TRBD1, unconfirmable since there is no DNA. This CDR3 has 15 residues. Germline V gene data show CDR1 as KGHDR and CDR2 as SFDVKD. This chain's CDR3 is CATSDTGTGTDTQYF.

This sequence joins TRBV29-1 and TRBJ1-1; TCRdb outputs TRBD1, but without DNA this stays unchecked. The germline gives CDR1 SQVTM, CDR2 ANQGSEA. CDR3 length: 12 residues. The CDR3 sequence is CSGGQGFTEAFF.

V is TRBV7-2 and J is TRBJ2-7; the D gene TCRdb calls, TRBD1, cannot be checked with no DNA. CDR3 size: 16 residues. Germline V gene lookup returns CDR1 SGHTA and CDR2 FQGNSA. This CDR3 is CASSLSRGQTGSEQYF. Together with reference TRBV7-2 and TRBJ2-7, the CDR3 gives the full variable domain: GAGVSQSPSNKVTEKGKDVELRCDPISGHTALYWYRQSLGQGLEFLIYFQGNSAPDKSGLPSDRFSAERTGGSVSTLTIQRTQQEDSAVYLCASSLSRGQTGSEQYFGPGTRLTVT.

The CDR3 loop reads CASSLGHSTSYNSPLHF. The chain employs TRBV5-5 and TRBJ1-6. Germline V CDR1 and CDR2: SGHKS, YYEKEE (reference sequence). This CDR3 has 17 residues.

The chain joins TRBV5-1 to TRBJ2-7; the TCRdb D gene call, TRBD2, has no DNA to confirm it. Germline V gives CDR1 SGHRS, CDR2 YFSETQ. The CDR3 is 15 amino acids. CDR3 amino acids: CASSATSRGSYEQYF.

The chain carries TRBV21-1 and TRBJ2-2. TRBV21-1 is shown as a pseudogene. The CDR3 length is 14 residues. Here the CDR3 reads CASSKRVSSGELFF.